This TCR beta chain was profiled in a study of T-cell reconstitution after alpha-beta-depleted transplantation in children. Study-level results: Surviving recipient T cells and thymic progenitors accounted for the high day-60 TCRbeta diversity observed in some patients. T-cell counts and diversity at one year following transplant were attributed mainly to newly produced T cells. Approximately two months post-transplant, alpha-beta T cells reportedly originated from several hundred expanded graft clones.

The CDR3 extends over 17 amino acids. Germline V lookup: CDR1 MDHEN, CDR2 SYDVKM. J was trimmed by 6 bases and V by 6 bases; bases with no gene match: 13. It was with unique molecular identifiers that the TCRbeta library was prepared. TCRdb reprocessed the PCR reads with MiXCR, giving one entry per CDR3 protein. The sample lists hundreds of thousands of distinct CDR3 sequences, 24% occurring once. There are a few counts of this clonotype. Its antigen is currently unknown. The receptor was derived from a female patient between 2 and 15 years old who had a stem cell transplant for congenital amegakaryocytic thrombocytopenia, so the T cells may come from the graft donor. The chain uses TRBV28 and TRBJ2-3; 12 nucleotides agree with TRBD2. Specimen: PBMCs, mostly from graft donor cells, collected 360 days after TCRalphabeta/CD19-depleted stem cell transplant. CDR3: CASSLPPGLAGFDTQYF. The CDR3 DNA reads as TGTGCCAGCAGCCTCCCTCCGGGACTAGCGGGTTTTGATACGCAGTATTTT.